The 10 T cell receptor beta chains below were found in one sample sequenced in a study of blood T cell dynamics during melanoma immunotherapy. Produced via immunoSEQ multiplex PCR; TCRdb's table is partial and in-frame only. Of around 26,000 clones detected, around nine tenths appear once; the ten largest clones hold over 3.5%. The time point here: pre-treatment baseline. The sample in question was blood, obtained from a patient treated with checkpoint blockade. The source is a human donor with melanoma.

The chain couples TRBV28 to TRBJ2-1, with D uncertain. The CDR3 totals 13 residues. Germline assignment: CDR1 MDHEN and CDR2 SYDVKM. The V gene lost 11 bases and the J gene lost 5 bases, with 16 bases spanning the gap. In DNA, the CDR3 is TGTGCCTGCCTAAGGAGCGAGAACAATGAGCAGTTCTTC. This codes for CACLRSENNEQFF.

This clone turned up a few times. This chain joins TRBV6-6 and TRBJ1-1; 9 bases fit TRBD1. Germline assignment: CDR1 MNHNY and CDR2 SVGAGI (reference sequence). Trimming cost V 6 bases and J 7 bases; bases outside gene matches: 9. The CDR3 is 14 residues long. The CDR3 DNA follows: TGTGCCAGCAGCCCACAGGGGGCGCGGGGTGAAGCTTTCTTT. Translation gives CASSPQGARGEAFF.

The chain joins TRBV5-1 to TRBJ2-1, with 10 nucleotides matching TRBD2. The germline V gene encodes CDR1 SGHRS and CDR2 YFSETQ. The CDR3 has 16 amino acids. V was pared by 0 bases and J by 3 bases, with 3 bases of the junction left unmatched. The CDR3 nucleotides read TGCGCCAGCAGCTTGGTATCTAGCGGGGGCTACAATGAGCAGTTCTTC. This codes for CASSLVSSGGYNEQFF.

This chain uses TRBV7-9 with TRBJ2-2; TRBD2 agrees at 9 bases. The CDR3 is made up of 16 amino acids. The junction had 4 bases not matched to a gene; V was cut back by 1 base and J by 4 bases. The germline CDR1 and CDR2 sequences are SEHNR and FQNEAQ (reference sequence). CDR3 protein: CASSLGLAGSTGELFF. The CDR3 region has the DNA TGTGCCAGCAGCTTAGGGCTAGCGGGATCCACCGGGGAGCTGTTTTTT.

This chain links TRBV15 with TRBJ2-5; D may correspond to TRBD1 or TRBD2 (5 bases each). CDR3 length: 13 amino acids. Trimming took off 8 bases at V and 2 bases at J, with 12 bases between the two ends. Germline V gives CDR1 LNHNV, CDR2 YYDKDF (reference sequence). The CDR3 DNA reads TGTGCCACCGGGGACGGAAGACAAGAGACCCAGTACTTC. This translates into CATGDGRQETQYF. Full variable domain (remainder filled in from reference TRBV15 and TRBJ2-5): DAMVIQNPRYQVTQFGKPVTLSCSQTLNHNVMYWYQQKSSQAPKLLFHYYDKDFNNEADTPDNFQSRRPNTSFCFLDIRSPGLGDTAMYLCATGDGRQETQYFGPGTRLLVL.

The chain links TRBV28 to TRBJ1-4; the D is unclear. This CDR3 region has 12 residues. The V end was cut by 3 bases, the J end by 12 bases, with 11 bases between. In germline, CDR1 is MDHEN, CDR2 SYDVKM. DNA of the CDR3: TGTGCCAGCAGTTTGGCCCGTAGGGAACTGTTTTTT. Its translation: CASSLARRELFF.

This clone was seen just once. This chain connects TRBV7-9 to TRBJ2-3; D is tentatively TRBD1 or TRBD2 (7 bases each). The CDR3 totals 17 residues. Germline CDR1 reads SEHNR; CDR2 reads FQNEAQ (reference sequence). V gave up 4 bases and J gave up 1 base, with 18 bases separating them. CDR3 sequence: CASSSSRGLAGTDTQYF. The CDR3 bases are TGTGCCAGCAGCTCCTCAAGGGGGCTAGCGGGCACAGATACGCAGTATTTT. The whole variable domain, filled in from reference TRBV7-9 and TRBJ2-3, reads DTGVSQNPRHKITKRGQNVTFRCDPISEHNRLYWYRQTLGQGPEFLTYFQNEAQLEKSRLLSDRFSAERPKGSFSTLEIQRTEQGDSAMYLCASSSSRGLAGTDTQYFGPGTRLTVL.

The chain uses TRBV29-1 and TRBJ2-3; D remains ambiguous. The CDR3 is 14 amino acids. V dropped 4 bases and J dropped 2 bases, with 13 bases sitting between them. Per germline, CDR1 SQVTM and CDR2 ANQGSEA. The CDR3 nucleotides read TGCAGCGTTGGCAGCGCTCTTAACACAGATACGCAGTATTTT. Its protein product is CSVGSALNTDTQYF.

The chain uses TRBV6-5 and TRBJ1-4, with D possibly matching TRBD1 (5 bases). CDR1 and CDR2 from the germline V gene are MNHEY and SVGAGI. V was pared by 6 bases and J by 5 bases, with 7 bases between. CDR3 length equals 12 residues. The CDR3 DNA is TGTGCCAGCAGGGAGGGGAATGAAAAACTGTTTTTT. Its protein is CASREGNEKLFF.

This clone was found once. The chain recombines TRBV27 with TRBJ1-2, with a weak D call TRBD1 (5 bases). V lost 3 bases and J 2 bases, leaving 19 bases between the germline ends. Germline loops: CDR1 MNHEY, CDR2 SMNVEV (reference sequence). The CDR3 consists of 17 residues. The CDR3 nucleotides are TGTGCCAGCAGTTTTTTGGGCGAGGGGAGGTCAAACTATGGCTACACCTTC. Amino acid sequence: CASSFLGEGRSNYGYTF.